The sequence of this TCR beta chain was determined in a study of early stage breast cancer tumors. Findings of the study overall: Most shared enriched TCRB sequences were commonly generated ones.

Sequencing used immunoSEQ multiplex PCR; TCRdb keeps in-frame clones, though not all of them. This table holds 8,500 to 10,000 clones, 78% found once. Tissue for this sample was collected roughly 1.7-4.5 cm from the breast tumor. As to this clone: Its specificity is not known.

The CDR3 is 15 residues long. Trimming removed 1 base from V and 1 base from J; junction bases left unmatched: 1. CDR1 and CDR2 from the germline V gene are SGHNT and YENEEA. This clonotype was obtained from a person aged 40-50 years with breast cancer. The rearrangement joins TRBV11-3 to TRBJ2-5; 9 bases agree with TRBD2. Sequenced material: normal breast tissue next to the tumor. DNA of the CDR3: TGTGCCAGCAGCTTAGGACTAGCGGTCCAAGAGACCCAGTACTTC. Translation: CASSLGLAVQETQYF.